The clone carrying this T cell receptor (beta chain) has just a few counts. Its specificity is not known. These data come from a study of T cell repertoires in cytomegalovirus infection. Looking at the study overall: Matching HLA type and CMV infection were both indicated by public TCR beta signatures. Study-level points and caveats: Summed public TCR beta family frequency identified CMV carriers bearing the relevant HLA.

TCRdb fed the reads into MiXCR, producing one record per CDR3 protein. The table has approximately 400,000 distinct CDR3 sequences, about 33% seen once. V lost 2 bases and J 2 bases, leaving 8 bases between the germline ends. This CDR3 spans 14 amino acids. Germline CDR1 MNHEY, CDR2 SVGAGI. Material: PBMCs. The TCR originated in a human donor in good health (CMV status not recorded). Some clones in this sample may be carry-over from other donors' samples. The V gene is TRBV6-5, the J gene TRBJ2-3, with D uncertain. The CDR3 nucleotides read TGTGCCAGCAGTTACGGGATTTCCACAGATACGCAGTATTTT. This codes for CASSYGISTDTQYF.